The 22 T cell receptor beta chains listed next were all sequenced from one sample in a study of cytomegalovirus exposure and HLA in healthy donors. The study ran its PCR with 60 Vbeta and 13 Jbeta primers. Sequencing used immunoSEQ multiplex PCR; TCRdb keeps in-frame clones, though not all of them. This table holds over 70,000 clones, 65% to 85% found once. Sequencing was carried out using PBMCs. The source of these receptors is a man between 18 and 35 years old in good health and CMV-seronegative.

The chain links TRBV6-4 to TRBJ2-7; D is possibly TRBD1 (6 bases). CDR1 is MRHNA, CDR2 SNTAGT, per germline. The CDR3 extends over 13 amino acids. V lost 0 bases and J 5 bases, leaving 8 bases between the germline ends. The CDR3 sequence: CASSDSDSHEQYF. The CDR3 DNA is TGTGCCAGCAGTGACTCGGACAGTCACGAGCAGTACTTC.

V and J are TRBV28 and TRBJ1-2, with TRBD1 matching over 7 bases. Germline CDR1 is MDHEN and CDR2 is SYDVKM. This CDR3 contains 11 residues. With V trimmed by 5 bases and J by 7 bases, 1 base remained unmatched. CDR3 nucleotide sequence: TGTGCCAGCAGTGACAGGGTTGGCTACACCTTC. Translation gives CASSDRVGYTF.

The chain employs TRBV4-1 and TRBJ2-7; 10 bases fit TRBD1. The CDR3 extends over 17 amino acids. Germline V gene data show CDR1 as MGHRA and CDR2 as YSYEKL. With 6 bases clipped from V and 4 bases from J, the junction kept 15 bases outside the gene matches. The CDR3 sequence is CASRRLLRDRGRYEQYF. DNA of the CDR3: TGCGCCAGCAGGCGCCTCCTCCGGGACAGGGGAAGGTACGAGCAGTACTTC.

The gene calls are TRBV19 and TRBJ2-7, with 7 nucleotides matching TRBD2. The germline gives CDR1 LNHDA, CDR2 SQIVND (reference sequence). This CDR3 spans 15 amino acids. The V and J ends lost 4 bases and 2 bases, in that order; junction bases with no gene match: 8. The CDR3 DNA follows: TGTGCCAGTAGTACCGCGGGGGACCGTCCCTACGAGCAGTACTTC. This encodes CASSTAGDRPYEQYF.

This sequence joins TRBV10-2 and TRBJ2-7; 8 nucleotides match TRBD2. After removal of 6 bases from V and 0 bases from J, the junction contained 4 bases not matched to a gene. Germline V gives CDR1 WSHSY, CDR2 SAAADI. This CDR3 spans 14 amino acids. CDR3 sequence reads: CASRGLGISYEQYF. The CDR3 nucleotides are TGCGCCAGCAGGGGACTAGGAATCTCCTACGAGCAGTACTTC.

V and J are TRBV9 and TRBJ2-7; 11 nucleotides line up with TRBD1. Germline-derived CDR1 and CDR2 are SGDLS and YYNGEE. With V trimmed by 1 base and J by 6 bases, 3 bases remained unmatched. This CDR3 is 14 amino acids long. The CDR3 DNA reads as TGTGCCAGCAGCGTATATGGGACAGGGGGCGAGCAGTACTTC. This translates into CASSVYGTGGEQYF.

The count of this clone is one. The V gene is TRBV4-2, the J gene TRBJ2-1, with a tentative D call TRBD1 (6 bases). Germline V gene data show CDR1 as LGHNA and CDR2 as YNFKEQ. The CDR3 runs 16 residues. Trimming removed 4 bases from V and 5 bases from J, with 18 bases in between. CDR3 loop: CASSRLGRGGDNEQFF. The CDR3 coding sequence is TGTGCCAGCAGCCGTCTGGGCAGGGGTGGGGACAATGAGCAGTTCTTC.

The CDR3 bases are TGTGCCAGCAGCCCCTGGACTAGCGGGGCAGATACGCAGTATTTT. The encoded protein is CASSPWTSGADTQYF. The chain is built from TRBV7-2 and TRBJ2-3, with 12 bases identical to TRBD2. The CDR3 runs 15 residues. CDR1 and CDR2 from the germline V gene are SGHTA and FQGNSA. J gave up 4 bases and V 5 bases, and 4 bases lay outside the gene matches.

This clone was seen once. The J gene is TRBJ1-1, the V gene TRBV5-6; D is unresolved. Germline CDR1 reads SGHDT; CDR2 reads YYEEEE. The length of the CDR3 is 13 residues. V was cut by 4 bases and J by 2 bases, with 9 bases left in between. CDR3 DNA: TGTGCCAGCAGCCAACTCGGTAACACTGAAGCTTTCTTT. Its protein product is CASSQLGNTEAFF.

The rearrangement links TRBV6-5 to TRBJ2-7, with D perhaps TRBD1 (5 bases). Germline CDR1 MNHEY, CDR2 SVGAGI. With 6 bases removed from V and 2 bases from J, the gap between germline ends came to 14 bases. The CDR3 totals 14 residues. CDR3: CASRSQGVTYEQYF. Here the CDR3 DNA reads TGTGCCAGCAGGAGCCAAGGGGTGACCTACGAGCAGTACTTC.

The DNA for the CDR3 is TGTGCCAGCAGCAAAGGTCAGGGGGCGAACACTGAAGCTTTCTTT. Encoded protein: CASSKGQGANTEAFF. The J gene is TRBJ1-1, the V gene TRBV21-1; the D call in the table, TRBD1, was not verified against the DNA. TRBV21-1 corresponds to a pseudogene. This CDR3 region has 15 residues.

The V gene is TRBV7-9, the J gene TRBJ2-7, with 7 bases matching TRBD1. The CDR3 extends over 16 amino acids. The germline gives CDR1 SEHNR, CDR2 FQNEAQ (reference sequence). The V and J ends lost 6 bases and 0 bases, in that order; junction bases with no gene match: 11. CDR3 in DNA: TGTGCCAGCAGTTCTCTCGAGGGGGCCGACTCCTACGAGCAGTACTTC. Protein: CASSSLEGADSYEQYF.

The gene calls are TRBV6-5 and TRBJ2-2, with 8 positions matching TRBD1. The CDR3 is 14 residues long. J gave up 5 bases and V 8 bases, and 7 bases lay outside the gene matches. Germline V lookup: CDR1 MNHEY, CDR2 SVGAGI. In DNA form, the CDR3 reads TGTGCCAGCCGACGGACAGGGCGGACCGGGGAGCTGTTTTTT. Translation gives CASRRTGRTGELFF.

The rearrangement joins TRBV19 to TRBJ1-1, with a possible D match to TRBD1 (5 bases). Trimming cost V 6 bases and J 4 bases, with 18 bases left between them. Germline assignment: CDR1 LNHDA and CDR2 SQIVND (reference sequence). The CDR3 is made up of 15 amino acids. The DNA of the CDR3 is TGTGCCAGTAGAGCGCCGGGGCCGGGGGGCACTGAAGCTTTCTTT. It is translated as CASRAPGPGGTEAFF.

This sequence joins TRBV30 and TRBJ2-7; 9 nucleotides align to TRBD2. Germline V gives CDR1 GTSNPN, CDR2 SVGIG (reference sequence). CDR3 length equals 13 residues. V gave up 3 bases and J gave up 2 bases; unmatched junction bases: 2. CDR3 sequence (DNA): TGTGCCTGGAGCCTAGCGGGGACCTACGAGCAGTACTTC. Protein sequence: CAWSLAGTYEQYF.

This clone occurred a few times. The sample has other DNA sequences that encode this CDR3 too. The CDR3 coding sequence is TGTGCCAGCAGCGTAGGGACAGGCGATGGCTACACCTTC. Translation: CASSVGTGDGYTF. V gene TRBV9 combines with J gene TRBJ1-2, with 7 bases fitting TRBD1. V shed 0 bases, J shed 6 bases, and the junction held 2 bases outside the gene matches. The CDR3 sequence is 13 residues long. Per germline, CDR1 SGDLS and CDR2 YYNGEE.

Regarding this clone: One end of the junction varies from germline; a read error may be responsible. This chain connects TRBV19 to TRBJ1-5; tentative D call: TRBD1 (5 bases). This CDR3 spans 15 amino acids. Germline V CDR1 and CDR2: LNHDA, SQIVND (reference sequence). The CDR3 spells CASSNSGRANQPQHF. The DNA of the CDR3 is TGTGCCAGCAGTAACTCAGGGAGGGCCAATCAGCCCCAGCATTTT. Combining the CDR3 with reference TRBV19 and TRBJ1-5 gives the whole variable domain DGGITQSPKYLFRKEGQNVTLSCEQNLNHDAMYWYRQDPGQGLRLIYYSQIVNDFQKGDIAEGYSVSREKKESFPLTVTSAQKNPTAFYLCASSNSGRANQPQHFGDGTRLSIL.

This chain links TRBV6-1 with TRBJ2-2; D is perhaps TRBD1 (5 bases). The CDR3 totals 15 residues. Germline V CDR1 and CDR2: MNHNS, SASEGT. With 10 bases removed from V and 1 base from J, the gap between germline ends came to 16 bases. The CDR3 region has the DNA TGTGCCACCCGAAAATCGCAGGGGAACACCGGGGAGCTGTTTTTT. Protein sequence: CATRKSQGNTGELFF.

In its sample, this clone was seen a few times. CDR3 residues: CASSEAGDTGELFF. The CDR3 DNA is TGTGCCAGCAGTGAGGCGGGGGACACCGGGGAGCTGTTTTTT. The V gene is TRBV6-4, the J gene TRBJ2-2; 7 positions match TRBD2. This CDR3 is 14 amino acids long. The V gene end was trimmed by 3 bases and the J gene end by 3 bases; junction bases not matched to a gene: 1. CDR1 and CDR2 (germline): MRHNA, SNTAGT.

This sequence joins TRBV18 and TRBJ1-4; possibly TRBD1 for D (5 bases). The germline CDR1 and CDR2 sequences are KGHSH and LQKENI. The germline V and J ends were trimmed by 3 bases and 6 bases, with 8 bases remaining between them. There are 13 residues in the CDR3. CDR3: CASSPLGDEKLFF. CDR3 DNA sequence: TGTGCCAGCTCACCCTTAGGGGATGAAAAACTGTTTTTT.

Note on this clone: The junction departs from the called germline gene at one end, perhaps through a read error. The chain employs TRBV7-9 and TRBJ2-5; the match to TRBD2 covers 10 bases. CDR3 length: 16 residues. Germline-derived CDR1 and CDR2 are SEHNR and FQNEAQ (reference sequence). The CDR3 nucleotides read TGTTCCAGCAGCTTAGGGGCTAGCGGGGGACAAGAGACCCAGTACTTC. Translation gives CSSSLGASGGQETQYF.

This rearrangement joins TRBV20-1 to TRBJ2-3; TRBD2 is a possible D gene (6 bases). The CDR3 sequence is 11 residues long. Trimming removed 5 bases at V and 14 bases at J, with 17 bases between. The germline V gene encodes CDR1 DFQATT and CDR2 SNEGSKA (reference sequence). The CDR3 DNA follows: TGCAGTGCTTTCCGGGACTCCGAAGGGTATTTT. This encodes CSAFRDSEGYF.